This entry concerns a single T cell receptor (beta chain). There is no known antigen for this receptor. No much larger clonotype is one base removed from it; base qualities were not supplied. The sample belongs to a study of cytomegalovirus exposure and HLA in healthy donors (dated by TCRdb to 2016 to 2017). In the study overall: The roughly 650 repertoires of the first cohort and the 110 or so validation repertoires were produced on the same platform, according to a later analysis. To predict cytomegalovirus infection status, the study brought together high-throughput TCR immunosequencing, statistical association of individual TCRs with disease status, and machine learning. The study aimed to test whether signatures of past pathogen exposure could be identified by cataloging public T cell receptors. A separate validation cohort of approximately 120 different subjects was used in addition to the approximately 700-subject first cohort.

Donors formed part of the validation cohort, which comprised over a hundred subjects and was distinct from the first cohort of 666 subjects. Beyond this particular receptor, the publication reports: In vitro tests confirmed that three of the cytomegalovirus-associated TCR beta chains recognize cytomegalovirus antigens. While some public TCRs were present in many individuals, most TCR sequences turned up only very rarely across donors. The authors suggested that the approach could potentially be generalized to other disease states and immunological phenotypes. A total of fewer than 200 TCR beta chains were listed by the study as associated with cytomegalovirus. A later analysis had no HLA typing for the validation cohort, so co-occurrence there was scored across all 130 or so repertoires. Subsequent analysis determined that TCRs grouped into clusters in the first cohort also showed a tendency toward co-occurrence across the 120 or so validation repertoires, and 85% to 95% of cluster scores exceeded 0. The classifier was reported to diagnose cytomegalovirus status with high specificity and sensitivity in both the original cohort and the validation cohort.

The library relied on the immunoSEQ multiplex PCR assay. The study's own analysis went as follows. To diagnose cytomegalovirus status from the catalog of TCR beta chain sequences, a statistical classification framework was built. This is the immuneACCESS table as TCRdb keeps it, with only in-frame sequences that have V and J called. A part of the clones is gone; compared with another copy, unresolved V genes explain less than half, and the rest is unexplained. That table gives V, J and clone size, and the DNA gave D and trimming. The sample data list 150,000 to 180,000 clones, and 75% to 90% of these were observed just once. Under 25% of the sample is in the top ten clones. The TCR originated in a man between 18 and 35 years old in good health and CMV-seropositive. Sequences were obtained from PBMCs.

The CDR3 here reads CASNGRTVGTEQYF. The nucleotide sequence is given as TGTGCCAGCAATGGACGGACAGTCGGGACCGAGCAGTACTTC. The chain couples TRBV6-4 to TRBJ2-7, with TRBD1 as a weak D call on 6 bases. Between the V and J ends, shortened by 7 bases and 6 bases respectively, the junction contains 19 bases. From a lookup of the germline V gene, CDR1 and CDR2 are MRHNA and SNTAGT. Spanning cysteine to phenylalanine, the CDR3 consists of 14 amino acids. Kept here is only the CDR3 DNA, which spans 42 bases and is read in frame from base 1.